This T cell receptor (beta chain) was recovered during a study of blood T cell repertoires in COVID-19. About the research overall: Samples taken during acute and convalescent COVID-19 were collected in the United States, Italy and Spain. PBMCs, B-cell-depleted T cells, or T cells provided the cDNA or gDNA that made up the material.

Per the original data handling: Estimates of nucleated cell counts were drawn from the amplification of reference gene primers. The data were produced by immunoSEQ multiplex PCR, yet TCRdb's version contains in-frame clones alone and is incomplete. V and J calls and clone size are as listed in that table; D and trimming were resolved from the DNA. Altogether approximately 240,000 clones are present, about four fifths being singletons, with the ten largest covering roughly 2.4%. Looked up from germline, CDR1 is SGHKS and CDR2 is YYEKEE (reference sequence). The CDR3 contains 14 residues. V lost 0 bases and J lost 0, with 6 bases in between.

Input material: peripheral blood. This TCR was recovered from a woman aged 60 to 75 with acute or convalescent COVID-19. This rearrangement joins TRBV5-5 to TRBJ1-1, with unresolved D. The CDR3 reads CASSLAGMNTEAFF. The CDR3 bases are TGTGCCAGCAGCTTGGCGGGGATGAACACTGAAGCTTTCTTT.